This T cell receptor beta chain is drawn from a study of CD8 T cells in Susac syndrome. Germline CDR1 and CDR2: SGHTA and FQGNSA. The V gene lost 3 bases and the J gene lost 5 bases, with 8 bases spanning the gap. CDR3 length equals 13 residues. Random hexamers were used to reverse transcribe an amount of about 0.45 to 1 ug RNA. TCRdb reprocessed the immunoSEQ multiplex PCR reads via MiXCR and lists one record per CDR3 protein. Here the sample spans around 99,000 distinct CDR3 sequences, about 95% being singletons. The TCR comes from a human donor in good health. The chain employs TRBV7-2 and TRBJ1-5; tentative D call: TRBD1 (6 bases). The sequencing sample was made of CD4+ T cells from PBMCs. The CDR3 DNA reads TGTGCCAGCAGCTTGGGACACGATCAGCCCCAGCATTTT. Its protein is CASSLGHDQPQHF.